Listed below are T cell receptor beta chains from one sample, sequenced in a study of T cells in localized non-small cell lung cancer. TCRdb keeps only in-frame clones here, not all; method: immunoSEQ multiplex PCR. The sample includes about 92,000 clones, approximately 90% of them seen just once. Here the sequenced sample was PBMCs, taken before any cancer treatment. These receptors were taken from a woman aged 40-70 years with stage II squamous cell lung carcinoma. Each CDR3 is given with its conserved first and last residue. The order of the fields is V gene, clone size, D gene, J gene, CDR3 DNA, CDR3 protein. The D gene is left open where the match is weak. Clone size is stated in some rows and not others, as once, few, many or a class when expanded.

v_call: TRBV18
clone_size: .
d_call: .
j_call: TRBJ1-4
cdr3_nt: TGTGCCAGCTCTCGCGACCCTCGAGAAAAACTGTTTTTT
cdr3_aa: CASSRDPREKLFF

v_call: TRBV19
clone_size: .
d_call: TRBD2
j_call: TRBJ2-1
cdr3_nt: TGTGCCAGTAGTATGCTACTAGCGGGAGCCAGCTCCTACAATGAGCAGTTCTTC
cdr3_aa: CASSMLLAGASSYNEQFF

v_call: TRBV6-5
clone_size: .
d_call: .
j_call: TRBJ1-2
cdr3_nt: TGTGCCGGACGGGGGGGTCCAGCTAACTATGGCTACACCTTC
cdr3_aa: CAGRGGPANYGYTF

v_call: TRBV5-1
clone_size: .
d_call: TRBD2
j_call: TRBJ2-1
cdr3_nt: TGCGCCAGCAGCTCCGTAGCGGGGGCACTCTACAATGAGCAGTTCTTC
cdr3_aa: CASSSVAGALYNEQFF

v_call: TRBV13
clone_size: .
d_call: TRBD2
j_call: TRBJ2-1
cdr3_nt: TGTGCCAGCAGCTTAGGCCGCGGCGGGAGGGGGGACAATGAGCAGTTCTTC
cdr3_aa: CASSLGRGGRGDNEQFF

v_call: TRBV2
clone_size: .
d_call: TRBD1
j_call: TRBJ1-6
cdr3_nt: TGTGCCAGCAGTGACGGACAGGGAATCTCACCCCTCCACTTT
cdr3_aa: CASSDGQGISPLHF

v_call: TRBV7-8
clone_size: .
d_call: TRBD2
j_call: TRBJ2-5
cdr3_nt: TGTGCCAGCAGCTTAGGGCTAGCGGAAGAGACCCAGTACTTC
cdr3_aa: CASSLGLAEETQYF

v_call: TRBV7-8
clone_size: .
d_call: .
j_call: TRBJ1-1
cdr3_nt: TGTGCCAGCAGCTTTAGTAGGGAACCGGGCAGACCGAACACTGAAGCTTTCTTT
cdr3_aa: CASSFSREPGRPNTEAFF

v_call: TRBV5-1
clone_size: .
d_call: TRBD1
j_call: TRBJ1-1
cdr3_nt: TGCGCCAGCAGCTTGGCTACAGGGGGCCGGGGCACTGAAGCTTTCTTT
cdr3_aa: CASSLATGGRGTEAFF

v_call: TRBV5-1
clone_size: few
d_call: TRBD1
j_call: TRBJ1-2
cdr3_nt: TGCGCCAGCAGCTTTGGGGGAGACAGGGCCACTACCTATGGCTACACCTTC
cdr3_aa: CASSFGGDRATTYGYTF

v_call: TRBV10-3
clone_size: .
d_call: .
j_call: TRBJ1-2
cdr3_nt: TGTGCCATCAGTCCCGGACAGATAGCTAACTATGGCTACACCTTC
cdr3_aa: CAISPGQIANYGYTF

v_call: TRBV18
clone_size: .
d_call: TRBD1
j_call: TRBJ2-7
cdr3_nt: TGTGCCAGCTCGGCCGGACAGGGGAACGAGCAGTACTTC
cdr3_aa: CASSAGQGNEQYF

v_call: TRBV27
clone_size: .
d_call: .
j_call: TRBJ1-2
cdr3_nt: TGTGCCAGCAGTTTTGGACAGAACTATGGCTACACCTTC
cdr3_aa: CASSFGQNYGYTF

v_call: TRBV5-1
clone_size: .
d_call: .
j_call: TRBJ1-2
cdr3_nt: TGCGCCAGCAGCTTGGGGCAGGGGTTAGGTGGCTACACCTTC
cdr3_aa: CASSLGQGLGGYTF

v_call: TRBV2
clone_size: .
d_call: .
j_call: TRBJ1-5
cdr3_nt: TGTGCCAGCAAAGGGGGGGGCAGTCTCCGGAATCAGCCCCAGCATTTT
cdr3_aa: CASKGGGSLRNQPQHF

v_call: TRBV2
clone_size: few
d_call: .
j_call: TRBJ2-4
cdr3_nt: TGTGCCAGCGCGAGACTAGCCAAAAACATTCAGTACTTC
cdr3_aa: CASARLAKNIQYF

v_call: TRBV7-9
clone_size: .
d_call: .
j_call: TRBJ2-2
cdr3_nt: TGTGCCAGCAGCAAATCCCTGGGGGAGCTGTTTTTT
cdr3_aa: CASSKSLGELFF

v_call: TRBV6-6
clone_size: .
d_call: TRBD1
j_call: TRBJ1-1
cdr3_nt: TGTGCCAGCAGACGGGACAGGGGGCAGGGGACTGAAGCTTTCTTT
cdr3_aa: CASRRDRGQGTEAFF

v_call: TRBV25-1
clone_size: .
d_call: TRBD1
j_call: TRBJ1-1
cdr3_nt: TGTGCCAGCAGCCCTGCGGGACAGTCTGAAGCTTTCTTT
cdr3_aa: CASSPAGQSEAFF

v_call: TRBV5-1
clone_size: .
d_call: .
j_call: TRBJ1-2
cdr3_nt: TGCGCCAGCAGCTTGGCCTCAGATGGGGGTGGCTACACCTTC
cdr3_aa: CASSLASDGGGYTF

v_call: TRBV5-4
clone_size: .
d_call: .
j_call: TRBJ2-1
cdr3_nt: TGTGCCAGCTCGCAGAGATTCGGTGAGCAGTTCTTC
cdr3_aa: CASSQRFGEQFF

v_call: TRBV19
clone_size: once
d_call: .
j_call: TRBJ1-1
cdr3_nt: TGTGCCAGTACTCTGCGGGGGCTCCCGGGCGCTGAAGCTTTCTTT
cdr3_aa: CASTLRGLPGAEAFF

v_call: TRBV6-1
clone_size: .
d_call: TRBD1
j_call: TRBJ1-2
cdr3_nt: TGTGCCAGCAGTGCCCGGGGACAGGGCTTTGGCTACACCTTC
cdr3_aa: CASSARGQGFGYTF

v_call: TRBV5-1
clone_size: .
d_call: .
j_call: TRBJ2-3
cdr3_nt: TGCGCCAGCAGCTTGGCAGGAGCTTCCACAGATACGCAGTATTTT
cdr3_aa: CASSLAGASTDTQYF

v_call: TRBV30
clone_size: .
d_call: .
j_call: TRBJ1-1
cdr3_nt: TGTGCCTGGAGTGGGTCCGGGGGTTTAATGAACACTGAAGCTTTCTTT
cdr3_aa: CAWSGSGGLMNTEAFF

v_call: TRBV30
clone_size: .
d_call: .
j_call: TRBJ1-4
cdr3_nt: TGTGCCTGGACTAGGGGCGGGGGCTTAAATGAAAAACTGTTTTTT
cdr3_aa: CAWTRGGGLNEKLFF

v_call: TRBV5-1
clone_size: .
d_call: .
j_call: TRBJ2-5
cdr3_nt: TGCGCCAGCAGCATCCAGGGACAAGAGACCCAGTACTTC
cdr3_aa: CASSIQGQETQYF

v_call: TRBV21-1
clone_size: .
d_call: .
j_call: TRBJ1-2
cdr3_nt: TGTGCCAGCAGCAAAGAGGGCGGGCCAGTCAAGGGATACACCTTC
cdr3_aa: CASSKEGGPVKGYTF

v_call: TRBV11-2
clone_size: .
d_call: .
j_call: TRBJ1-1
cdr3_nt: TGTGCCAGCAGCTTTGGTTCAGATTTCACTGAAGCTTTCTTT
cdr3_aa: CASSFGSDFTEAFF

v_call: TRBV25-1
clone_size: .
d_call: TRBD2
j_call: TRBJ2-5
cdr3_nt: TGTGCCAGCAGCCGGACTAGCGGGCAAGAGACCCAGTACTTC
cdr3_aa: CASSRTSGQETQYF

v_call: TRBV25-1
clone_size: .
d_call: TRBD1
j_call: TRBJ1-1
cdr3_nt: TGTGCCAGCTCAAGGACAGGGGGGACTGAAGCTTTCTTT
cdr3_aa: CASSRTGGTEAFF

v_call: TRBV5-6
clone_size: .
d_call: .
j_call: TRBJ1-5
cdr3_nt: TGTGCCAGCAGCCTTTTGAGGACCCGACTTGGCAATCAGCCCCAGCATTTT
cdr3_aa: CASSLLRTRLGNQPQHF

v_call: TRBV5-1
clone_size: .
d_call: .
j_call: TRBJ2-7
cdr3_nt: TGCGCCAGCGAAAATAGTGACAGCCCCTACGAGCAGTACTTC
cdr3_aa: CASENSDSPYEQYF

v_call: TRBV5-1
clone_size: .
d_call: .
j_call: TRBJ2-2
cdr3_nt: TGCGCCAGCAGCTTGATGTCCAGACCCAACACCGGGGAGCTGTTTTTT
cdr3_aa: CASSLMSRPNTGELFF

v_call: TRBV6-1
clone_size: .
d_call: TRBD2
j_call: TRBJ2-1
cdr3_nt: TGTGCCAGCAGTGAAGCGCTCGGAGCGGGGGGCTTCAATGAGCAGTTCTTC
cdr3_aa: CASSEALGAGGFNEQFF

v_call: TRBV6-5
clone_size: .
d_call: .
j_call: TRBJ1-1
cdr3_nt: TGTGCCAGCAGTTACGGTGGGGGCACTGAAGCTTTCTTT
cdr3_aa: CASSYGGGTEAFF

v_call: TRBV5-4
clone_size: .
d_call: .
j_call: TRBJ2-2
cdr3_nt: TGTGCCAGCAGCTTGTCAACTCACAGAGAGCTGTTTTTT
cdr3_aa: CASSLSTHRELFF

v_call: TRBV11-2
clone_size: .
d_call: .
j_call: TRBJ1-1
cdr3_nt: TGTGCCAGCAGCCCCCAGACAGGCCCGACCACTGAAGCTTTCTTT
cdr3_aa: CASSPQTGPTTEAFF

v_call: TRBV28
clone_size: .
d_call: TRBD2
j_call: TRBJ2-7
cdr3_nt: TGTGCCAGCAACGGGGGGGGTCACAGGGAAGGCTACGAGCAGTACTTC
cdr3_aa: CASNGGGHREGYEQYF

v_call: TRBV6-5
clone_size: few
d_call: .
j_call: TRBJ1-5
cdr3_nt: TGTGCCTATGGCACGGGTCGGCCCCAGCATTTT
cdr3_aa: CAYGTGRPQHF

v_call: TRBV19
clone_size: .
d_call: TRBD1
j_call: TRBJ2-4
cdr3_nt: TGTGCCAGTAGTCCCTGGACAGGGGGAACGCTAGCCAAAAACATTCAGTACTTC
cdr3_aa: CASSPWTGGTLAKNIQYF

v_call: TRBV27
clone_size: .
d_call: TRBD1
j_call: TRBJ1-2
cdr3_nt: TGTGCCAGCGCCGGGACAGGGGGCGACCATCTTACCTATGGCTACACCTTC
cdr3_aa: CASAGTGGDHLTYGYTF

v_call: TRBV6-1
clone_size: .
d_call: .
j_call: TRBJ2-7
cdr3_nt: TGTGCCAGCATGGGCTCCTACGAGCAGTACTTC
cdr3_aa: CASMGSYEQYF

v_call: TRBV11-2
clone_size: .
d_call: TRBD1
j_call: TRBJ2-3
cdr3_nt: TGTGCCAGCAGCTTAGCGTCAGGGACAGCTAGCACAGATACGCAGTATTTT
cdr3_aa: CASSLASGTASTDTQYF

v_call: TRBV11-1
clone_size: few
d_call: .
j_call: TRBJ2-7
cdr3_nt: TGTGCCAGCAGTTATTTAGGGTTCGAGCAGTACTTC
cdr3_aa: CASSYLGFEQYF

v_call: TRBV6-1
clone_size: once
d_call: TRBD2
j_call: TRBJ2-1
cdr3_nt: TGTGCCAGCAGTAAACTAGCGGGGGGTAACAATGAGCAGTTCTTC
cdr3_aa: CASSKLAGGNNEQFF

v_call: TRBV5-1
clone_size: .
d_call: .
j_call: TRBJ1-1
cdr3_nt: TGCGCCAGCAGCGGCCGACGGGGCGACACTGAAGCTTTCTTT
cdr3_aa: CASSGRRGDTEAFF

v_call: TRBV7-9
clone_size: .
d_call: .
j_call: TRBJ1-3
cdr3_nt: TGTGCCAGCAGCCTCGGACACCCCTCTGGAAACACCATATATTTT
cdr3_aa: CASSLGHPSGNTIYF

v_call: TRBV18
clone_size: .
d_call: .
j_call: TRBJ1-2
cdr3_nt: TGTGCCAGCTCATTGACAGACAACTATGGCTACACCTTC
cdr3_aa: CASSLTDNYGYTF

v_call: TRBV4-1
clone_size: .
d_call: TRBD1
j_call: TRBJ1-1
cdr3_nt: TGCGCCAGCAGCCGGACAGGGATAGACACTGAAGCTTTCTTT
cdr3_aa: CASSRTGIDTEAFF

v_call: TRBV18
clone_size: .
d_call: TRBD1
j_call: TRBJ2-1
cdr3_nt: TGTGCCAGCTCAGCCATTCAGGGGGTAGACCCGTTCTTC
cdr3_aa: CASSAIQGVDPFF

v_call: TRBV27
clone_size: .
d_call: TRBD1
j_call: TRBJ2-2
cdr3_nt: TGTGCCAGCAGAGACAGGGCCCGATTCAACACCGGGGAGCTGTTTTTT
cdr3_aa: CASRDRARFNTGELFF

v_call: TRBV10-1
clone_size: .
d_call: .
j_call: TRBJ1-6
cdr3_nt: TGCGCCAGCAGGGATGGTACTTCACCCCTCCACTTT
cdr3_aa: CASRDGTSPLHF

v_call: TRBV12-5
clone_size: .
d_call: TRBD1
j_call: TRBJ1-2
cdr3_nt: TGTGCTAGTGGTCCTGGGACAGCACCTAACTATGGCTACACCTTC
cdr3_aa: CASGPGTAPNYGYTF

v_call: TRBV19
clone_size: few
d_call: .
j_call: TRBJ1-5
cdr3_nt: TGTGCCAGTAGTATCAGGCCAGGGGACAATCAGCCCCAGCATTTT
cdr3_aa: CASSIRPGDNQPQHF

v_call: TRBV2
clone_size: .
d_call: .
j_call: TRBJ1-2
cdr3_nt: TGTGCCAGCACCCCGCCGGGGCTGGTCTATGGCTACACCTTC
cdr3_aa: CASTPPGLVYGYTF

v_call: TRBV5-5
clone_size: .
d_call: .
j_call: TRBJ1-6
cdr3_nt: TGTGCCAGCAGCCAGGATCGGGACATTCATTCACCCCTCCACTTT
cdr3_aa: CASSQDRDIHSPLHF

v_call: TRBV27
clone_size: .
d_call: .
j_call: TRBJ1-1
cdr3_nt: TGTGCCAGCAGTCCAGGCATGTTCCCGAACACTGAAGCTTTCTTT
cdr3_aa: CASSPGMFPNTEAFF

v_call: TRBV30
clone_size: .
d_call: TRBD1
j_call: TRBJ2-7
cdr3_nt: TGTGCCTGGGGGGACAGAGAATACGAGCAGTACTTC
cdr3_aa: CAWGDREYEQYF

v_call: TRBV27
clone_size: once
d_call: .
j_call: TRBJ1-4
cdr3_nt: TGTGCCAGCAGGCGGGCGGGGGTCAAGACTGAAAAACTGTTTTTT
cdr3_aa: CASRRAGVKTEKLFF